This T cell receptor beta chain was identified during a study of T cells after yellow fever vaccination. The study, taken as a whole, reports: Detected again after the booster were most primary-vaccination clones, at approximately 96% CD4 and approximately 90% CD8. Though it reached lower strength, the secondary response hit its peak faster, day 5 versus 15. Among all clonotypes, a small share was observed in both CD4 and CD8 compartments.

Note on this clonotype: Its cognate antigen is unknown.

TCRdb recomputed calls from the 5' RACE reads with MiXCR, one row per CDR3 protein. The profile shows about 630,000 distinct CDR3 sequences, roughly an eighth of them singletons. Trimming cost V 4 bases and J 6 bases; bases outside gene matches: 5. The germline gives CDR1 SGHTA, CDR2 FQGNSA. This CDR3 spans 15 amino acids. This TCR came from a man aged 25 to 45 who received the YFV17D yellow fever vaccine. Source: PBMCs, taken on the day of the yellow fever booster vaccination. The chain links TRBV7-2 to TRBJ2-3; 12 bases align to TRBD2. CDR3 sequence reads: CASSYWTSGADTQYF. CDR3 coding DNA: TGTGCCAGCAGCTACTGGACTAGCGGGGCTGATACGCAGTATTTT.